This T cell receptor beta chain was identified in a study of cytomegalovirus exposure and HLA in healthy donors (dated by TCRdb to about 2017). Looking at the study overall: In an earlier analysis of 450 to 750 of the donors, around 300 Gb of sequence data and some 100 million unique TCR beta sequences from about 180 million T cells were reported. Donor age, sex, ethnicity and CMV serostatus were compiled together with the repertoire data. An early release covering about 600 HLA-typed donors comprised approximately 290 gigabases of sequencing data and around 80 million unique TCR sequences. A later genetic analysis used genome-wide SNP genotypes for 398 of the 666 donors, treating that subset as a discovery cohort. Among a few hundred genotyped donors of the cohort, an average of 235,054 unique TCR beta nucleotide sequences were sequenced per donor, around 18% of them non-productive. Typing coverage varied by locus: roughly 629-640 donors for A, B, C, DRB1 and DQB1; around 560 for DQA1; nearly 610 for DPA1; fewer than 480 for DPB1. An earlier analysis of around 580 of the donors used high-throughput TCR beta sequencing to judge whether each TCR beta V gene segment behaved as functional or pseudogenic. The genetic ancestry cluster associated with self-reported Caucasian donors included over 65% of the 300 to 450 genotyped donors. HLA typing included class I and class II loci at four-digit resolution. Roughly five DR-DQ haplotypes were handled as single units for association and clustering, since linkage in the cohort was strong. Every repertoire in the discovery cohort had been generated on one and the same sequencing platform. Besides the first cohort of approximately 710 subjects, a separate validation cohort made up of 120 different subjects was used. In a later analysis, previously published TCR beta repertoires from several hundred donors were re-analyzed and high-resolution HLA genotyping was added so that TCR occurrence patterns could be studied. Rather than using new phenotypic data, the later analysis identified candidate immune exposures from TCR beta sequences and from how often those sequences occurred across donors. The aim of the study was to test whether cataloging public T cell receptors could identify signatures of past pathogen exposure. The study combined high-throughput TCR immunosequencing, statistical association of individual TCRs with disease status, and machine learning to predict cytomegalovirus infection status. Using immunosequencing, the study profiled T cell repertoires from fewer than 700 subjects and related those repertoires to cytomegalovirus serostatus. Summary of the overall study and its limitations: A further reported finding was that TCR beta sequences accurately predicted the HLA-A and HLA-B alleles for most subjects in the first cohort. The cohort was sequenced for TCR beta chains only, and without alpha or paired-chain data the features that could be detected were limited. Assigning TCR associations to individual alleles was difficult when HLA alleles, especially DR and DQ, strongly co-occurred. Immune exposure information for the cohort was limited to CMV serostatus. According to a later analysis, parvovirus B19, influenza, CMV and Epstein-Barr virus appeared linked to several top co-occurrence clusters. In a later genetic analysis, fewer N-insertions in productive TCRs were reported among donors in an Asian-associated ancestry cluster than the approximately 710-donor mean. A later analysis found that most CMV-associated TCR beta chains appeared HLA-restricted, with HLA associations seemingly driven largely by CMV exposure. Linkage disequilibrium might explain the correlated functional status among segregating V segments, but an unknown experimental factor could not be excluded. The presence/absence analyses assumed that sequencing depth was roughly uniform across donors, and that assumption may not be true. In an earlier analysis of some 640 of the donors, most TCR beta V segments were observed in productive rearrangements about 90% or about 30% of the time, broadly matching IMGT annotations. The authors suggested that the approach could potentially be generalized to other disease states and immunological phenotypes. V-gene and J-gene trimming of TCR beta chains was associated with a missense DCLRE1C variant in a later genetic analysis, and the association was replicated in an independent cohort. In a later analysis, HLA-associated TCR beta chains were found to be more clonally expanded and to have lower generation probabilities than equally common non-associated chains. The study listed approximately 160 TCR beta chains as associated with cytomegalovirus. Because HLA typing was missing for some donors at each locus, association tests included only the typed subset. The classifier was reported to diagnose cytomegalovirus status with high specificity and sensitivity in both the original and validation cohorts. At a false discovery rate of 0.05, a later analysis linked around 15,000 TCR beta sequences to specific HLA alleles. Most TCR sequences were seen in very few donors, while some public TCRs were found in many individuals. A few of the identified cytomegalovirus-associated TCR beta chains were confirmed in vitro to be specific for cytomegalovirus antigens. A cluster of highly shared sequence variants was judged likely to represent a technical artifact of the sequencing pipeline. A later analysis found that TCR association rates varied across HLA loci, with DRB1 alleles showing the most associated TCRs and HLA-C alleles the fewest. Some IMGT-functional V segments, including TRBV6-2 and TRBV6-3, could not be distinguished by the 87-base-pair reads and were therefore excluded. The earlier analysis of approximately 540 of the donors excluded around 17 rarely observed V segments, including chromosome 9 orphons, because counts were too low.

The CDR3 covers 15 residues, taking in both the cysteine and the phenylalanine. The DNA shown is the 45-base CDR3, in frame from base 1. According to the germline V gene (reference sequence), CDR1 reads LNHDA and CDR2 reads SQIVND. V gives up 9 bases and J gives up 5 bases, and the segment between their germline ends measures 22 bases. To note about this clone: Its antigen is not yet known. The record has no base qualities; no much larger clone is one base away.

The library was made by the immunoSEQ multiplex PCR assay. The multiplex PCR relied on a mix of 60 forward primers for TCR Vbeta segments and 13 reverse primers for TCR Jbeta segments. The CDR3 region of rearranged TCR beta genes was amplified from genomic DNA with a multiplex PCR assay. Amplified TCR beta libraries were sequenced as 87-base-pair reads on the Illumina HiSeq System. Processing in the source paper ran as follows. A later analysis tallied tens of millions of unique TCR beta chains across the 650 to 750 repertoires, and approximately 9.9 million of those chains were shared by two or more donors. To remove PCR and sequencing errors, raw reads were error-corrected and collapsed into unique sequences using a nearest-neighbor algorithm that merged closely related sequences. CDR3 sequences were aligned to IMGT reference sequences to assign V, D and J gene segments. For a sequence to be retained, a match of at least six nucleotides was required to both a V gene segment and a J gene segment. Rearrangements were classified as productive when the CDR3 lacked stop codons and remained in frame with V and J, and all other rearrangements were classified as non-productive. CDR3 was defined according to IMGT convention as the region running from the second conserved V-encoded cysteine to the conserved J-encoded phenylalanine. The earlier analysis of approximately 500 of the donors excluded sequences that lacked an unambiguous match to a single V gene segment. In an earlier analysis of 587 of the donors, a V segment was called functional when productive rearrangements were above 56.7%, and segregating when the standard deviation between donors exceeded 5%. A statistical classification framework was built for diagnosing cytomegalovirus status from the catalog of TCR beta chain sequences. In a later analysis, V and J genes were assigned by comparing TCR nucleotide sequences against IMGT/GENE-DB human TR gene sequences. Using the TCRdist pipeline, a later analysis assigned CDR3 sequences along with most-parsimonious VDJ recombination scenarios. In a later analysis, every TCR beta chain was defined by the combination of its CDR3 amino acid sequence and its V-gene family, and reads without a unique V-gene family were dropped. As a way to deal with suspected cross-contamination and a sequencing artifact, a later analysis dropped 640 or so nucleotide sequences that were highly shared and had low generation probability. In a later analysis, a clonal expansion index for each public chain was calculated from normalized within-repertoire ranks of inferred template counts. Generation probabilities in a later analysis came from a VDJ recombination model fitted to out-of-frame rearrangements, and those results were checked against IGoR. In a later analysis, TCR-TCR, TCR-HLA and TCR-CMV co-occurrence was scored with hypergeometric tests, and a repertoire-size bias correction was applied to TCR pairs. A later analysis estimated false discovery rates by permuting HLA or CMV assignments 20 times. In a later analysis, co-occurring TCRs were grouped with DBSCAN, and TCRdist sequence similarity was added when clustering was performed within HLA-allele-positive subsets. Repertoires with fewer than 30,000 or more than 120,000 public chains, plus five repertoires with anomalous nucleotide sharing, were excluded from co-occurrence clustering. Here the immuneACCESS table is served through TCRdb, limited to in-frame sequences with V and J called. Missing clones are a known gap in these copies; in checked studies unresolved V genes cover under half, and the rest lacks a known reason. V and J calls and clone size follow that table, whereas D and trimming were derived from the DNA. This sample holds around 170,000 clones; around 77% were observed only once. Of the sample, roughly 2% is held by the ten largest clones.

The cohort consisted of 666 healthy bone marrow donors. All cohort members were sampled while nominally healthy, although unrecorded immune exposures were likely present. The donor tested CMV seronegative and was one of the 352 seronegative cohort members. Each donor provided a peripheral blood sample, and peripheral blood mononuclear cells were used for TCR beta sequencing. Genomic DNA was extracted from the blood cell samples with the Qiagen DNeasy Blood Extraction Kit. The sequencing input was PBMCs. The clonotype comes from a woman in her thirties in good health and CMV-seronegative. In this chain, TRBV19 is recombined with TRBJ1-2, with the D gene not confidently named. Here is the DNA: TGTGCCAGCACGCCCCGGCCAGGCCCGGGGTATGGCTACACCTTC. This encodes CASTPRPGPGYGYTF.